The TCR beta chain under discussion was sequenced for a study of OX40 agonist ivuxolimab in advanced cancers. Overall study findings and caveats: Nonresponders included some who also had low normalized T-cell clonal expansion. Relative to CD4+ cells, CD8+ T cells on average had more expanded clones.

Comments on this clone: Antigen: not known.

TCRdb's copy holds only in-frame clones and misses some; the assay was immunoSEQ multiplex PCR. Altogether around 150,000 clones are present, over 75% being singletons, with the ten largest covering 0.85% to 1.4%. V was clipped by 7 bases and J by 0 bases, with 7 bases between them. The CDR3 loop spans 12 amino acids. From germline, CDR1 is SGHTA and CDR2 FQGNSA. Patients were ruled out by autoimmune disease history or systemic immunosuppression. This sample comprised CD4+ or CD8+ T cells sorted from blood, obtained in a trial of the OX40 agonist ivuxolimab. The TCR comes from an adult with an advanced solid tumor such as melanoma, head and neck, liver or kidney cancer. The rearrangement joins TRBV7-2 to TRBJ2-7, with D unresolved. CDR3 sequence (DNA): TGTGCCAGCACGTTTAGCTCCTACGAGCAGTACTTC. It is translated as CASTFSSYEQYF.